One and the same sample provided the 21 T cell receptor beta chains below, sequenced in a study of blood T cells in healthy people across ages. A J-beta primer mix and a sample-barcoded 5' primer were used in a second PCR of about 7 to 12 cycles. In TCRdb, the 5' RACE reads were re-called with MiXCR into one record per CDR3 protein. Of about 640,000 distinct CDR3 sequences in the sample, about 53% were seen once. The sample taken for sequencing was blood. All receptors come from a man between 60 and 75 years old in good health.

The chain couples TRBV4-1 to TRBJ2-7; TRBD1 matches at 8 bases. Germline V CDR1 and CDR2: MGHRA, YSYEKL. Trimming took 4 bases from V and 6 from J; bases not matched to a gene: 5. The CDR3 runs to 13 residues. The CDR3 protein is CASSRRTGTEQYF. The CDR3 nucleotides are TGCGCCAGCAGCCGCCGGACAGGGACCGAGCAGTACTTC.

This clonotype was seen more than once but under ten times. This chain uses TRBV20-1 with TRBJ2-4; 14 bases agree with TRBD2. The CDR3 spans 15 residues. Per germline, CDR1 DFQATT and CDR2 SNEGSKA (reference sequence). The V gene end was trimmed by 1 base and the J gene end by 8 bases; junction bases not matched to a gene: 4. The CDR3 region has the DNA TGCAGTGCTAGAGGACTAGCGGGGGGGAGGGACATTCAGTACTTC. Translated, it gives CSARGLAGGRDIQYF.

The V call is TRBV7-2, the J call TRBJ2-7, with no clear D. Trimming stripped 5 bases from V and 3 bases from J, with 14 bases between. The CDR3 is 14 amino acids. Germline V gene sequence: CDR1 SGHTA, CDR2 FQGNSA. The CDR3 coding sequence is TGTGCCAGCAGCCCCATGAGCGCGCTCTACGAGCAGTACTTC. Translated, it gives CASSPMSALYEQYF.

The chain carries TRBV2 and TRBJ2-5, with D possibly TRBD2 on 5 matching bases. Germline-derived CDR1 and CDR2 are SNHLY and FYNNEI. Trimming pared 1 base from V and 2 bases from J, leaving 8 bases between. The CDR3 consists of 14 residues. The CDR3 DNA sequence: TGTGCCAGCAGTGAAGATACGGGGCAAGAGACCCAGTACTTC. Its protein is CASSEDTGQETQYF.

The chain links TRBV7-9 to TRBJ2-1; TRBD2 aligns across 13 bases. Germline assignment: CDR1 SEHNR and CDR2 FQNEAQ (reference sequence). The CDR3 runs to 19 residues. V lost 5 bases, J lost 9 bases, and 19 bases stayed unmatched. The CDR3 coding sequence is TGTGCCAGCAGCCGAACCCTATTCACTAGCGGGGGGGCCTGGAGTGAGCAGTTCTTC. This encodes CASSRTLFTSGGAWSEQFF.

Concerning this clonotype: A single base separates this from a much larger clone, so it may be a read error. The rearrangement joins TRBV6-5 to TRBJ1-2; 10 bases agree with TRBD1. This CDR3 contains 17 residues. J was trimmed by 8 bases and V by 2 bases; bases with no gene match: 14. The V gene's germline CDR1 is MNHEY and CDR2 SVGAGI. This chain's CDR3 is CASSYEGAPDRGRGYTF. CDR3 bases: TGTGCCAGCAGTTACGAGGGCGCGCCAGACAGGGGGCGAGGCTACACCTTC.

The chain employs TRBV7-9 and TRBJ2-5; a weak D match, TRBD2 (5 bases). Looked up from germline, CDR1 is SEHNR and CDR2 is FQNEAQ (reference sequence). The CDR3 has 13 residues. V lost 6 bases and J 5 bases, leaving 13 bases between the germline ends. In DNA form, the CDR3 reads TGTGCCAGCAGTGCTTGGGCGGGTGAGACCCAGTACTTC. This gives the protein CASSAWAGETQYF.

The chain combines TRBV6-2 or TRBV6-3 with TRBJ2-5; 8 bases line up with TRBD1. Germline CDR1 is MNHEY and CDR2 is SVGEGT. V lost 2 bases to trimming and J lost 5 bases; unmatched junction nucleotides: 10. This CDR3 region has 16 residues. The DNA of the CDR3 is TGTGCCAGCAGTTACCCTCAGGGGGCGTCCGGGGAGACCCAGTACTTC. Its translation is CASSYPQGASGETQYF.

This clonotype showed up just a few times. This rearrangement joins TRBV10-3 to TRBJ2-5, with TRBD1 matching over 8 bases. V trimming: 6 bases; J trimming: 4 bases; junction bases outside the gene matches: 10. Germline V CDR1 and CDR2: ENHRY, SYGVKD. The CDR3 sequence is 15 residues long. CDR3 DNA: TGTGCCATCAGCCCCCTCGGACAGGGTGGAGAGACCCAGTACTTC. Translation gives CAISPLGQGGETQYF.

The V gene is TRBV24-1, the J gene TRBJ2-5; D is undetermined. Trimming removed 2 bases at V and 5 bases at J, with 11 bases between. This CDR3 has 14 residues. The germline V gene encodes CDR1 KGHDR and CDR2 SFDVKD. The CDR3 DNA sequence: TGTGCCACCAGTGATTCTCGCAGGATTGAGACCCAGTACTTC. Translation: CATSDSRRIETQYF.

In its sample, this clonotype was seen a few times. The chain couples TRBV3-1 to TRBJ2-3, with 14 bases identical to TRBD2. Germline CDR1 LGHDT, CDR2 YNNKEL (reference sequence). The CDR3 runs 16 residues. The J segment lost 2 bases and the V segment lost 4 bases, leaving 2 bases of the junction unmatched. The CDR3 nucleotides read TGTGCCAGCAGCCGGACTAGCGGGGGGACCACAGATACGCAGTATTTT. It translates to CASSRTSGGTTDTQYF.

The V call is TRBV3-1, the J call TRBJ2-3; possible D gene TRBD2, 7 bases. The CDR3 length is 14 residues. Trimming removed 1 base at V and 6 bases at J, with 11 bases between. CDR1 is LGHDT, CDR2 YNNKEL, per germline (reference sequence). CDR3 sequence reads: CASSQARGGDTQYF. DNA for the CDR3: TGTGCCAGCAGCCAAGCGAGGGGGGGCGATACGCAGTATTTT.

The chain recombines TRBV28 with TRBJ1-5, with D possibly matching TRBD1 (5 bases). Germline V gene lookup returns CDR1 MDHEN and CDR2 SYDVKM. Trimming took 3 bases from V and 11 from J, leaving 11 bases between them. This CDR3 contains 12 residues. CDR3 sequence: CASSLPGRAQHF. DNA for the CDR3: TGTGCCAGCAGTTTGCCAGGGCGGGCCCAGCATTTT.

Only a few counts were recorded for this clonotype. The V gene is TRBV7-8, the J gene TRBJ2-7, with a possible D match to TRBD2 (5 bases). This CDR3 region has 15 residues. Germline-derived CDR1 and CDR2 are SGHVS and FQNEAQ. V shed 2 bases and J shed 4 bases, with 15 bases lying between them. The CDR3 sequence is CASSLSPASTYEQYF. CDR3 coding DNA: TGTGCCAGCAGCTTATCCCCTGCTAGCACGTACGAGCAGTACTTC.

This chain links TRBV18 with TRBJ2-5; D is possibly TRBD1 or TRBD2 (5 bases each). The J call may be incorrect, as the DNA end agrees better with TRBJ2-7. The CDR3 length is 14 residues. Germline assignment: CDR1 KGHSH and CDR2 LQKENI. The chain's CDR3 is CASSPRVGGDEQYF. The CDR3 DNA reads TGTGCCAGCTCACCACGGGTTGGGGGTGACGAGCAGTACTTC.

With respect to this clonotype: This clone may be a read error of a much larger clone one base away. The V gene is TRBV11-2, the J gene TRBJ2-7; TRBD1 agrees at 9 bases. V shed 5 bases, J shed 0 bases, and the junction held 5 bases outside the gene matches. The CDR3 sequence is 15 residues long. CDR1 and CDR2 (germline): SGHAT, FQNNGV. As DNA, the CDR3 is TGTGCCAGCAGCCCCGGGACAGGGACCTCCTACGAGCAGTACTTC. Encoded protein: CASSPGTGTSYEQYF.

The rearrangement joins TRBV28 to TRBJ2-6; no firm D call. CDR1 and CDR2 (germline): MDHEN, SYDVKM. V was cut by 6 bases and J by 0 bases, with 9 bases left in between. The CDR3 extends over 15 amino acids. The CDR3 spells CASRQGPSGANVLTF. The CDR3 nucleotides read TGTGCCAGCAGACAAGGCCCCTCTGGGGCCAACGTCCTGACTTTC.

The chain recombines TRBV13 with TRBJ2-7; D remains ambiguous. From germline, CDR1 is PRHDT and CDR2 FYEKMQ (reference sequence). This CDR3 spans 14 amino acids. V lost 5 bases to trimming and J lost 0 bases, with 11 bases between them. CDR3 coding DNA: TGTGCCAGCAGCCTATTAATAAACTCCTACGAGCAGTACTTC. Its protein is CASSLLINSYEQYF.

The chain carries TRBV20-1 and TRBJ1-2; the D gene is possibly TRBD1 (6 bases). Germline values: CDR1 DFQATT, CDR2 SNEGSKA (reference sequence). This CDR3 region has 13 residues. Trimming removed 0 bases from V and 7 bases from J, with 12 bases in between. In DNA, the CDR3 is TGCAGTGCTAGAGATCAGGCCAGGGGTGGCTACACCTTC. Translated, it gives CSARDQARGGYTF.

The chain joins TRBV7-6 to TRBJ1-4, with D tentatively TRBD1 (5 bases). V lost 5 bases to trimming and J lost 4 bases, with 11 bases between them. CDR3 length equals 14 residues. Germline V lookup: CDR1 SGHVS, CDR2 FNYEAQ. The CDR3 here is CASSLQGYNEKLFF. CDR3 sequence (DNA): TGTGCCAGCAGCCTTCAGGGCTATAATGAAAAACTGTTTTTT. Complete variable domain (other parts from reference TRBV7-6 and TRBJ1-4): GAGVSQSPRYKVTKRGQDVALRCDPISGHVSLYWYRQALGQGPEFLTYFNYEAQQDKSGLPNDRFSAERPEGSISTLTIQRTEQRDSAMYRCASSLQGYNEKLFFGSGTQLSVL.

The chain combines TRBV18 with TRBJ1-2, with D possibly matching TRBD1 (5 bases). V was trimmed by 2 bases and J by 2 bases, leaving 12 bases between them. The germline gives CDR1 KGHSH, CDR2 LQKENI. The CDR3 totals 15 residues. CDR3 in DNA: TGTGCCAGCTCACCAGCAGGTGGGGGGAACTATGGCTACACCTTC. Translated, it gives CASSPAGGGNYGYTF. The whole variable domain, filled in from reference TRBV18 and TRBJ1-2, reads NAGVMQNPRHLVRRRGQEARLRCSPMKGHSHVYWYRQLPEEGLKFMVYLQKENIIDESGMPKERFSAEFPKEGPSILRIQQVVRGDSAAYFCASSPAGGGNYGYTFGSGTRLTVV.